These 31 T cell receptor beta chains were sequenced from one sample in a study of tumor-infiltrating lymphocytes in primary liver carcinoma. Making TCR beta cDNA involved approximately 0.5 ug total RNA and a constant-region primer. Three rounds of nested multiplex PCR with slightly modified ARM-PCR produced TCR beta libraries. A C-beta reverse primer was combined with TRBV1-TRBV30 forward primers in the first two PCR rounds, and each round had around 10 cycles. TCRdb re-called the multiplex PCR reads through MiXCR, storing one row per CDR3 protein. Among some 64,000 distinct CDR3 sequences listed, over 60% were seen once. Joint extraction of RNA and DNA used about 17-33 mg of bulk tissue that was unsorted. The sequenced sample consisted of liver tumor tissue from sampling region 4. Described subset: tumor region T4, right-lateral pole. These receptors all come from a man aged 40-55 years with primary liver carcinoma and hepatitis B virus infection.

In this sample, this clonotype turned up many times. This chain connects TRBV10-3 to TRBJ1-1; possibly TRBD1 for D (5 bases). The germline V gene encodes CDR1 ENHRY and CDR2 SYGVKD. Trimming took 0 bases from V and 9 from J, leaving 14 bases between them. The CDR3 covers 14 residues. This chain's CDR3 is CAISESWGGTKAFF. The CDR3 region has the DNA TGTGCCATCAGTGAGTCGTGGGGGGGGACTAAAGCTTTCTTT.

Turning to this clonotype: It is likely a read error, because the conserved phenylalanine at the end of the CDR3 is missing. V and J are TRBV5-1 and TRBJ2-5; maybe TRBD1 (6 bases). Looked up from germline, CDR1 is SGHRS and CDR2 is YFSETQ. The CDR3 is made up of 14 amino acids. CDR3 region: CASSKGQSEETQYL. CDR3 DNA: TGCGCCAGCAGCAAGGGACAATCGGAAGAGACTCAGTACTTA.

Turning to this clonotype: One junction end does not reproduce the germline sequence, and a read error may be involved. The V and J genes are TRBV11-2 and TRBJ2-2, with D possibly matching TRBD2 (6 bases). The CDR3 length is 15 residues. Per germline, CDR1 SGHAT and CDR2 FQNNGV. CDR3: CAGSFAGSNAGELCF. The CDR3 region has the DNA TGTGCCGGCAGCTTTGCGGGATCGAACGCCGGGGAGCTGTGTTTT. The full variable domain, with the rest looked up from reference TRBV11-2 and TRBJ2-2, is EAGVAQSPRYKIIEKRQSVAFWCNPISGHATLYWYQQILGQGPKLLIQFQNNGVVDDSQLPKDRFSAERLKGVDSTLKIQPAKLEDSAVYLCAGSFAGSNAGELCFGEGSRLTVL.

A word on this clonotype: A junction boundary mismatches the germline segment, possibly from a read error. This chain joins TRBV30 and TRBJ2-5; D gene ambiguous. The CDR3 is 14 amino acids. Germline values: CDR1 GTSNPN, CDR2 SVGIG (reference sequence). The CDR3 sequence is CACLERDSQGTQYF. The CDR3 DNA reads TGCGCCTGCTTAGAGCGCGATTCTCAAGGGACCCAGTACTTC.

A note on this clonotype: It is likely a read error, because the conserved phenylalanine at the end of the CDR3 is missing. The chain couples TRBV11-2 to TRBJ1-2, with D tentatively TRBD1 (6 bases). The CDR3 runs to 17 residues. From germline, CDR1 is SGHAT and CDR2 FQNNGV. CDR3 sequence: CACSFGGTGWDNYGYTS. The CDR3 DNA is TGTGCCTGCAGCTTTGGCGGAACAGGGTGGGATAACTATGGCTACACCTCC.

This clonotype was counted many times. For the CDR3, the DNA is TGCGCCAGCAGCTTGGGAGCGGGACCAGACGAGCAGTACTTC. It translates to CASSLGAGPDEQYF. This chain connects TRBV5-1 to TRBJ2-7; 7 nucleotides align to TRBD2. V trimming: 0 bases; J trimming: 5 bases; junction bases outside the gene matches: 5. Germline CDR1 is SGHRS and CDR2 is YFSETQ. The CDR3 runs 14 residues.

With regard to this clonotype: The junction departs from germline at one end; a sequencing error may be responsible. V is TRBV6-2 or TRBV6-3 and J is TRBJ2-7, with D hard to call. This CDR3 spans 13 amino acids. Germline V gives CDR1 MNHEY, CDR2 SVGEGT. CDR3 protein: CTISYEVPYEQYF. CDR3 bases: TGTACCATCAGTTACGAGGTACCCTACGAGCAATACTTC.

This clonotype appeared many times. The chain carries TRBV24-1 and TRBJ1-2, with D possibly being TRBD1 (6 bases). Trimming stripped 5 bases from V and 8 bases from J, with 11 bases between. Germline V lookup: CDR1 KGHDR, CDR2 SFDVKD. The CDR3 spans 12 residues. CDR3 nucleotides: TGTGCCACCAGTGCTGGGGGCTGGGGCTACACCTTC. This codes for CATSAGGWGYTF.

About this clonotype: The junction does not match germline at one end; this may be a read error. The chain links TRBV29-1 to TRBJ2-5; TRBD1 might be the D (5 bases). This CDR3 contains 13 residues. Per germline, CDR1 SQVTM and CDR2 ANQGSEA. This CDR3 is CTVGLGQQETQYF. CDR3 in DNA: TGCACCGTTGGGCTCGGACAACAAGAGACCCAGTATTTC.

The J gene is TRBJ1-5, the V gene TRBV10-2; a weak D match, TRBD1 (6 bases). Germline lookup yields CDR1 WSHSY and CDR2 SAAADI. The CDR3 extends over 15 amino acids. The V end was cut by 7 bases, the J end by 5 bases, with 18 bases between. DNA for the CDR3: TGCGCCAGCAAGGGGGAGTTGGGGAGCGATCAGCCCCAGCATTTT. Protein product: CASKGELGSDQPQHF.

This clonotype was recorded only once. Germline is not matched at one junction end, which may reflect a read error. The chain joins TRBV5-6 to TRBJ1-5, with D unclear. This CDR3 contains 12 residues. Per germline, CDR1 SGHDT and CDR2 YYEEEE. In DNA form, the CDR3 reads TGTCCCAGCAGCTTGGGAGGTCAGCCCCGGCATTTT. Translated: CPSSLGGQPRHF.

As to this clonotype: Given a much more abundant clone one base away, this may be a read error. The chain carries TRBV30 and TRBJ2-6; D is perhaps TRBD1 (5 bases). Per germline, CDR1 GTSNPN and CDR2 SVGIG (reference sequence). The CDR3 is made up of 15 amino acids. CDR3 loop: CSWRSTGSGANVLTF. The CDR3, as DNA: TGTTCCTGGAGATCCACAGGATCTGGGGCCAACGTCCTGACTTTC. The full variable domain, rest sourced from reference TRBV30 and TRBJ2-6, is SQTIHQWPATLVQPVGSPLSLECTVEGTSNPNLYWYRQAAGRGLQLLFYSVGIGQISSEVPQNLSASRPQDRQFILSSKKLLLSDSGFYLCSWRSTGSGANVLTFGAGSRLTVL.

This clonotype was seen a single time. The rearrangement joins TRBV5-1 to TRBJ2-3, with D possibly being TRBD1 (6 bases). Germline-derived CDR1 and CDR2 are SGHRS and YFSETQ. V was clipped by 6 bases and J by 2 bases, with 13 bases between them. The CDR3 is 14 residues long. The CDR3 nucleotides are TGCGCCAGCAACCTGGGACATAACACAGATACGCAGTATTTT. It specifies CASNLGHNTDTQYF.

This clonotype came up many times. The CDR3 DNA reads as TGCGCCAGCAGCTTAGAACAGTTTTACAATGAGCAGTTCTTC. Translated: CASSLEQFYNEQFF. V is TRBV5-1 and J is TRBJ2-1; D is uncertain. Trimming pared 2 bases from V and 4 bases from J, leaving 10 bases between. This CDR3 is 14 amino acids long. Germline CDR1 reads SGHRS; CDR2 reads YFSETQ.

A remark on this clonotype: At one end the junction does not follow the germline gene, possibly because of a read error. The chain carries TRBV11-2 and TRBJ2-7; D is unresolved. The CDR3 length is 15 residues. The V gene's germline CDR1 is SGHAT and CDR2 FQNNGV. In DNA form, the CDR3 reads TGTGCCAGCAGCCCCTCGTGGTTAGCAGAGTACGACCAGTACTTC. It specifies CASSPSWLAEYDQYF.

In DNA form, the CDR3 reads TGTGCCAGCAGCTTACCGGGCCCGGGAGGGTCCGTGCAGTACTTC. Its protein is CASSLPGPGGSVQYF. The V gene is TRBV11-2, the J gene TRBJ2-7; 8 nucleotides agree with TRBD2. The length of the CDR3 is 15 residues. V shed 2 bases and J 9 bases; nucleotides not matched to a gene: 12. Germline V gene sequence: CDR1 SGHAT, CDR2 FQNNGV.

On this clonotype: Compared with germline, one end of the junction differs, possibly owing to a read error. The rearrangement links TRBV7-9 to TRBJ1-1; TRBD1 might be the D (6 bases). Germline V gene data show CDR1 as SEHNR and CDR2 as FQNEAQ (reference sequence). The length of the CDR3 is 14 residues. As DNA, the CDR3 is TGTGCCAGCAGCCCTCCAGGGGCGAACACTGAAGCTGTCTTT. This encodes CASSPPGANTEAVF.

On this clonotype itself: This sequence may be a read error, since a much larger clone differs from it by one base. The rearrangement links TRBV29-1 to TRBJ1-4; D remains unclear. CDR1 and CDR2 (germline): SQVTM, ANQGSEA. The CDR3 has 12 residues. CDR3 amino acids: CSAQSDFEKLFF. In nucleotides, the CDR3 is TGCAGCGCTCAGTCCGATTTTGAAAAACTTTTTTTT.

To note about this clonotype: One end of the junction varies from germline; a read error may be responsible. This chain links TRBV5-4 with TRBJ2-5; D is uncertain. This CDR3 contains 12 residues. Germline V gene lookup returns CDR1 SGHNT and CDR2 YYREEE (reference sequence). CDR3 sequence: CASSFSSRTQHF. The CDR3 DNA follows: TGCGCCAGCAGCTTCTCGTCCCGGACCCAACACTTC.

At least ten counts were recorded for this clonotype. The chain joins TRBV5-6 to TRBJ2-5, with D perhaps TRBD2 (5 bases). Germline values: CDR1 SGHDT, CDR2 YYEEEE. V lost 2 bases and J lost 12, with 20 bases in between. The CDR3 sequence is 14 residues long. This CDR3 reads CASSFSWSPSGEYF. The CDR3 DNA follows: TGTGCCAGCAGCTTTTCGTGGTCTCCCTCCGGGGAGTACTTC.

Remarks on this clonotype: At one boundary the junction diverges from the germline segment, which might be a read error. The rearrangement joins TRBV11-2 to TRBJ2-7, with a tentative D call TRBD2 (5 bases). The CDR3 runs 15 residues. CDR1 and CDR2 (germline): SGHAT, FQNNGV. CDR3 region: CASRLESGISDEQYF. Written as DNA, the CDR3 is TGTGCCAGCAGATTAGAGTCCGGGATCTCTGACGAGCAGTATTTC. The full variable domain, with the rest looked up from reference TRBV11-2 and TRBJ2-7, is EAGVAQSPRYKIIEKRQSVAFWCNPISGHATLYWYQQILGQGPKLLIQFQNNGVVDDSQLPKDRFSAERLKGVDSTLKIQPAKLEDSAVYLCASRLESGISDEQYFGPGTRLTVT.

Notes on this clonotype: This could be a read error, since a much larger clone is one nucleotide away. CDR3 nucleotides: TGTGCCAGCAGCCAGACAGACACTGAAGCTCTCTTT. It yields the protein CASSQTDTEALF. This sequence joins TRBV6-6 and TRBJ1-1; tentative D call: TRBD1 (5 bases). Germline loops: CDR1 MNHNY, CDR2 SVGAGI (reference sequence). The CDR3 covers 12 residues.

This clonotype was seen repeatedly, ten times or more. The J gene is TRBJ2-7, the V gene TRBV4-1; 14 bases fit TRBD2. This CDR3 is 17 amino acids long. The germline V gene has CDR1 MGHRA and CDR2 YSYEKL. Trimming at V came to 0 bases and at J to 4 bases, leaving 5 bases not matched to a gene. This CDR3 reads CASSQDLGTSGSYEQYF. The CDR3 DNA sequence: TGCGCCAGCAGCCAAGACCTCGGGACTAGCGGGAGTTACGAGCAGTACTTC.

This clonotype was counted many times. The CDR3 region is CASSYTGTSGDEQFF. As DNA, the CDR3 is TGTGCCAGCAGTTACACCGGGACTAGCGGCGATGAGCAGTTCTTC. This chain joins TRBV6-5 and TRBJ2-1; 11 nucleotides match TRBD2. The ends lost 2 bases at V and 8 bases at J; junction bases unmatched: 5. Per germline, CDR1 MNHEY and CDR2 SVGAGI. This CDR3 has 15 residues.

For this clonotype: An end of the junction differs from the germline gene, which may be a read error. The chain couples TRBV6-1 to TRBJ2-7; 9 bases are shared with TRBD2. The CDR3 totals 17 residues. CDR1 and CDR2 (germline): MNHNS, SASEGT. The CDR3: CSSSEVLAGGTSYEQYF. In nucleotides, the CDR3 is TGTTCCAGCAGTGAGGTTCTGGCGGGAGGGACTTCCTACGAGCAGTACTTC.

J is TRBJ2-1 and V is TRBV6-5; TRBD2 is a possible D gene (7 bases). With 5 bases removed from V and 7 bases from J, the gap between germline ends came to 18 bases. This CDR3 comprises 15 residues. Germline assignment: CDR1 MNHEY and CDR2 SVGAGI. The CDR3 loop is CASSRGGGAGNEQFF. The CDR3 bases are TGTGCCAGCAGTCGGGGAGGGGGGGCGGGAAATGAGCAGTTCTTC.

V gene TRBV5-5 combines with J gene TRBJ2-1; a weak D match, TRBD1 (6 bases). This CDR3 spans 14 amino acids. Germline assignment: CDR1 SGHKS and CDR2 YYEKEE (reference sequence). CDR3 in amino acids: CDSSLATGYNEQFF. Written as DNA, the CDR3 is TGTGACAGTAGCTTGGCTACAGGGTACAATGAGCAGTTCTTC. Full variable domain (outside the CDR3, taken from reference TRBV5-5 and TRBJ2-1): DAGVTQSPTHLIKTRGQQVTLRCSPISGHKSVSWYQQVLGQGPQFIFQYYEKEERGRGNFPDRFSARQFPNYSSELNVNALLLGDSALYLCDSSLATGYNEQFFGPGTRLTVL.

About this clonotype itself: This may stem from a read error, because a much larger clone lies one nucleotide away. CDR3 DNA sequence: TGTGCCGGCAGTCGTCGACAGGGGGGCCGGTTAAATGAGCAGTTCTTC. Translating gives CAGSRRQGGRLNEQFF. The chain is built from TRBV14 and TRBJ2-1, with 9 bases matching TRBD1. Germline V gives CDR1 SGHDN, CDR2 FVKESK. This CDR3 spans 16 amino acids.

The table lists this clonotype with a count of one. The gene calls are TRBV7-8 and TRBJ2-7, with 7 bases lining up with TRBD2. The germline gives CDR1 SGHVS, CDR2 FQNEAQ. The trim removed 3 bases at V and 9 bases at J, leaving 8 bases unmatched. This CDR3 comprises 13 residues. The CDR3: CASSFTSAHVQYF. CDR3 sequence (DNA): TGTGCCAGCAGCTTTACTAGCGCCCACGTGCAGTACTTC.

The chain couples TRBV28 to TRBJ2-7, with D unclear. CDR1 MDHEN and CDR2 SYDVKM come from the germline V gene. This CDR3 has 11 residues. Trimming cost V 8 bases and J 5 bases, with 10 bases left between them. CDR3 coding DNA: TGTGCCAGCGGCAGGATCCACGAGCAGTACTTC. Translating it yields CASGRIHEQYF.

Comments on this clonotype: The junction does not match germline at one end; this may be a read error. The rearrangement joins TRBV29-1 to TRBJ2-4; D not certain. Germline V gene lookup returns CDR1 SQVTM and CDR2 ANQGSEA. This CDR3 has 12 residues. The CDR3 DNA is TGCAGCGTAATTCACGGGCGAGGCATTCAGTGCTTC. Residues: CSVIHGRGIQCF.